A single sample is the source of the 9 T cell receptor beta chains below, sequenced in a study of Graves' ophthalmopathy and Graves' hyperthyroidism. Beta-chain TCR CDR3 regions were amplified from RNA transcripts. HTBI-primed first-round RT-PCR preceded second-round multiplex PCR. TCRdb re-analysed the multiplex PCR reads in MiXCR, keeping a single row per CDR3 protein. The sample contains roughly 400,000 distinct CDR3 sequences, roughly a sixth of which appear only once. The sample was peripheral blood. Receptors were obtained from an adult woman with stable Graves' hyperthyroidism.

Ten or more counts support this clonotype. The J gene is TRBJ1-1, the V gene TRBV11-1; no reliable D call. Deletions cut 5 bases from V and 1 base from J, with 17 bases between. Germline CDR1 SGHAT, CDR2 FQDESV (reference sequence). The CDR3 is made up of 16 amino acids. CDR3 in amino acids: CASSPLPSSGNTEAFF. Here the CDR3 DNA reads TGTGCCAGCAGCCCCTTGCCCTCGAGCGGGAACACTGAAGCTTTCTTT. Full variable domain (missing parts from reference TRBV11-1 and TRBJ1-1): EAEVAQSPRYKITEKSQAVAFWCDPISGHATLYWYRQILGQGPELLVQFQDESVVDDSQLPKDRFSAERLKGVDSTLKIQPAELGDSAMYLCASSPLPSSGNTEAFFGQGTRLTVV.

There are a few counts of this clonotype. The chain is built from TRBV6-2 or TRBV6-3 and TRBJ2-3; 11 bases map to TRBD2. J gave up 5 bases and V 2 bases, and 12 bases lay outside the gene matches. Germline V gives CDR1 MNHEY, CDR2 SVGEGT. CDR3 length equals 18 residues. CDR3 loop: CASSYPGTSGAARDTQYF. The DNA of the CDR3 is TGTGCCAGCAGTTACCCCGGGACTAGCGGAGCCGCACGAGATACGCAGTATTTT.

The sample holds many counts of this clonotype. This rearrangement joins TRBV19 to TRBJ2-2; 11 nucleotides agree with TRBD2. This CDR3 comprises 14 residues. The V segment lost 7 bases and the J segment 3 bases; nucleotides outside the gene matches: 1. Per the germline V gene, CDR1 is LNHDA and CDR2 is SQIVND (reference sequence). In DNA, the CDR3 is TGTGCCAGTAAACTAGCGGGGGACACCGGGGAGCTGTTTTTT. Its protein is CASKLAGDTGELFF.

This clonotype has a count of ten or more. The chain uses TRBV4-3 and TRBJ1-6, with D unclear. Germline V CDR1 and CDR2: LGHNA, YSLEER. CDR3 length equals 15 residues. V gave up 0 bases and J gave up 9 bases, with 12 bases separating them. The CDR3 sequence: CASSQDQGGRSPLHF. In DNA, the CDR3 is TGCGCCAGCAGCCAAGATCAAGGCGGCCGTTCACCCCTCCACTTT.

Many counts were recorded for this clonotype. The rearrangement uses TRBV28 and TRBJ2-4; 10 nucleotides line up with TRBD1. J gave up 9 bases and V 5 bases, and 7 bases lay outside the gene matches. CDR1 and CDR2 (germline): MDHEN, SYDVKM. The CDR3 is 14 residues long. CDR3 nucleotides: TGTGCCAGCAGTGCCGACAGGGGGCTTCGCATTCAGTACTTC. This translates into CASSADRGLRIQYF. Full variable domain (rest looked up from reference TRBV28 and TRBJ2-4): DVKVTQSSRYLVKRTGEKVFLECVQDMDHENMFWYRQDPGLGLRLIYFSYDVKMKEKGDIPEGYSVSREKKERFSLILESASTNQTSMYLCASSADRGLRIQYFGAGTRLSVL.

This clonotype showed up many times. The V gene is TRBV5-1, the J gene TRBJ1-2, with 7 bases aligning to TRBD1. The CDR3 has 11 residues. Per the germline V gene, CDR1 is SGHRS and CDR2 is YFSETQ. V was clipped by 5 bases and J by 11 bases; unmatched bases: 6. The CDR3 loop is CASRRQGLYTF. The CDR3 nucleotides read TGCGCCAGCAGAAGACAGGGCTTGTACACCTTC.

This clonotype was seen at least ten times. The V and J genes are TRBV7-2 and TRBJ2-5; 8 nucleotides agree with TRBD2. Unmatched junction bases numbered 9, after V lost 5 bases and J lost 4 bases. The germline V gene has CDR1 SGHTA and CDR2 FQGNSA. The CDR3 has 15 residues. The CDR3: CASSPPGRVGETQYF. DNA of the CDR3: TGTGCCAGCAGCCCGCCCGGGAGGGTCGGAGAGACCCAGTACTTC.

Ten or more counts support this clonotype. This rearrangement joins TRBV28 to TRBJ1-1; D is ambiguous. CDR3 length equals 12 residues. In germline, CDR1 is MDHEN, CDR2 SYDVKM. V was cut by 8 bases and J by 1 base, with 8 bases left in between. CDR3 bases: TGTGCCAGCCGGATGGCGAACACTGAAGCTTTCTTT. Protein sequence: CASRMANTEAFF.

The sample holds many counts of this clonotype. This rearrangement joins TRBV20-1 to TRBJ1-6; D is possibly TRBD1 (5 bases). CDR1 and CDR2 (germline): DFQATT, SNEGSKA (reference sequence). The V end lost 3 bases, the J end lost 4 bases, and 16 bases lay between the germline ends. The length of the CDR3 is 16 residues. Here the CDR3 reads CSASPNTGEYNSPLHF. CDR3 bases: TGCAGTGCTAGCCCCAACACAGGAGAATATAATTCACCCCTCCACTTT.